These 27 T cell receptor beta chains came from one sample sequenced in a study of CD8 T cells in Susac syndrome. RNA in amounts of roughly 0.5 to 1 ug was reverse transcribed with random hexamers. TCRdb independently ran MiXCR on the immunoSEQ multiplex PCR reads; one entry per CDR3 protein. Among about 240,000 distinct CDR3 sequences listed, 90% to 97% were seen once. Sample: CD4+ T cells from PBMCs. These receptors were obtained from a human donor with Susac syndrome.

The CDR3 loop reads CASSSAGQNTEAFF. The CDR3 coding sequence is TGTGCCAGCAGTTCAGCGGGACAGAACACTGAAGCTTTCTTT. The genes are TRBV6-5 and TRBJ1-1; possibly TRBD1 for D (6 bases). Germline CDR1 and CDR2: MNHEY and SVGAGI. This CDR3 region has 14 residues. V was cut by 4 bases and J by 1 base, with 10 bases left in between.

The chain employs TRBV29-1 and TRBJ1-1, with D uncertain. CDR3 length: 12 amino acids. Germline V gives CDR1 SQVTM, CDR2 ANQGSEA. Trimming pared 3 bases from V and 4 bases from J, leaving 9 bases between. This CDR3 is CSVEHVGTEAFF. The CDR3 DNA reads as TGCAGCGTTGAGCATGTGGGCACTGAAGCTTTCTTT.

J is TRBJ2-1 and V is TRBV11-2; 9 nucleotides agree with TRBD2. The CDR3 runs to 16 residues. Losses at the gene ends were 5 bases for V and 10 bases for J; bases not matched to a gene: 15. CDR1 and CDR2 (germline): SGHAT, FQNNGV. CDR3 amino acids: CASSPKQAGGPREQFF. The CDR3 DNA reads TGTGCCAGCAGCCCCAAGCAGGCGGGAGGGCCCCGGGAGCAGTTCTTC.

The J gene is TRBJ1-2, the V gene TRBV4-1; D unresolved. The germline V gene has CDR1 MGHRA and CDR2 YSYEKL. This CDR3 is 12 amino acids long. Trimming stripped 0 bases from V and 5 bases from J, with 4 bases between. The CDR3 nucleotides read TGCGCCAGCAGCCAAGATATGTATGGCTACACCTTC. Protein product: CASSQDMYGYTF.

V usage is TRBV25-1 and J usage is TRBJ1-1, with D possibly being TRBD1 (5 bases). Germline CDR1 is MGHDK and CDR2 is SYGVNS. The CDR3 has 18 amino acids. Trimming pared 4 bases from V and 11 bases from J, leaving 32 bases between. In DNA, the CDR3 is TGTGCCAGCAGTGGGCCCCCCGCCTCCGGGACGCAACGCCCCGGGGCTTTCTTT. Amino acid sequence: CASSGPPASGTQRPGAFF. Variable domain in full (rest from reference TRBV25-1 and TRBJ1-1): EADIYQTPRYLVIGTGKKITLECSQTMGHDKMYWYQQDPGMELHLIHYSYGVNSTEKGDLSSESTVSRIRTEHFPLTLESARPSHTSQYLCASSGPPASGTQRPGAFFGQGTRLTVV.

This chain joins TRBV29-1 and TRBJ2-1; 14 bases match TRBD2. Trimming cost V 3 bases and J 9 bases; bases outside gene matches: 10. CDR3 size: 16 residues. Germline CDR1 reads SQVTM; CDR2 reads ANQGSEA. The CDR3 protein is CSVDRRGTSGRAEQFF. The CDR3 DNA reads TGCAGCGTTGATAGAAGAGGGACTAGCGGGAGAGCTGAGCAGTTCTTC.

This clonotype was counted between two and nine times. This chain joins TRBV4-2 and TRBJ1-2; TRBD1 matches at 11 bases. The V gene's germline CDR1 is LGHNA and CDR2 YNFKEQ. J gave up 8 bases and V 1 base, and 0 bases lay outside the gene matches. This CDR3 has 13 residues. The chain's CDR3 is CASSQGTGGGYTF. In nucleotides, the CDR3 is TGTGCCAGCAGCCAAGGGACAGGGGGCGGCTACACCTTC.

V is TRBV7-9 and J is TRBJ2-4; D may be TRBD1 (6 bases). The CDR3 is 15 amino acids. Germline V CDR1 and CDR2: SEHNR, FQNEAQ (reference sequence). Trimming took off 5 bases at V and 7 bases at J, with 18 bases between the two ends. The chain's CDR3 is CASSTETGWGNIQYF. Here the CDR3 DNA reads TGTGCCAGCAGCACGGAAACAGGGTGGGGGAACATTCAGTACTTC.

The genes are TRBV29-1 and TRBJ2-3; D remains ambiguous. CDR1 and CDR2 (germline): SQVTM, ANQGSEA. V gave up 8 bases and J gave up 0 bases, with 9 bases separating them. The CDR3 extends over 12 amino acids. CDR3 loop: CSSTISTDTQYF. As DNA, the CDR3 is TGCAGCTCTACGATCAGCACAGATACGCAGTATTTT.

V gene TRBV29-1 combines with J gene TRBJ2-1; no clear D gene. The CDR3 consists of 14 residues. Germline CDR1 is SQVTM and CDR2 is ANQGSEA. Trimming removed 4 bases at V and 0 bases at J, with 10 bases between. The CDR3 coding sequence is TGCAGCGTTGTAACGTTTAGCTCCTACAATGAGCAGTTCTTC. Translated: CSVVTFSSYNEQFF.

This clonotype was detected once. The chain is built from TRBV7-2 and TRBJ1-3; D is unclear. Germline CDR1 and CDR2: SGHTA and FQGNSA. The length of the CDR3 is 12 residues. Trimming shortened V by 3 bases and J by 4 bases, and 4 bases separated the two germline ends. CDR3 sequence: CASSFKGNTIYF. CDR3 DNA: TGTGCCAGCAGCTTTAAAGGAAACACCATATATTTT.

The J gene is TRBJ2-5, the V gene TRBV19; 7 bases align to TRBD1. The V segment lost 11 bases and the J segment 5 bases; nucleotides outside the gene matches: 11. The V gene's germline CDR1 is LNHDA and CDR2 SQIVND (reference sequence). This CDR3 comprises 13 residues. The CDR3 nucleotides read TGTGCCTCAAGGCCCGGGACAGTGGAGACCCAGTACTTC. This gives the protein CASRPGTVETQYF.

J is TRBJ2-7 and V is TRBV9; possibly TRBD1 for D (5 bases). V was clipped by 3 bases and J by 3 bases, with 10 bases between them. Germline V gene lookup returns CDR1 SGDLS and CDR2 YYNGEE. The CDR3 is 13 residues long. The CDR3 loop reads CASSETGYYEQYF. The DNA of the CDR3 is TGTGCCAGCAGCGAAACAGGATACTACGAGCAGTACTTC.

The CDR3 nucleotides are TGTGCCAGCAGCTTAAGGCCCAGCAGCTCCTACAATGAGCAGTTCTTC. It specifies CASSLRPSSSYNEQFF. The chain is built from TRBV7-6 and TRBJ2-1; D not resolved. CDR3 size: 16 residues. CDR1 SGHVS and CDR2 FNYEAQ come from the germline V gene. V lost 2 bases and J 0 bases, leaving 11 bases between the germline ends. Full variable domain (missing parts from reference TRBV7-6 and TRBJ2-1): GAGVSQSPRYKVTKRGQDVALRCDPISGHVSLYWYRQALGQGPEFLTYFNYEAQQDKSGLPNDRFSAERPEGSISTLTIQRTEQRDSAMYRCASSLRPSSSYNEQFFGPGTRLTVL.

V usage is TRBV29-1 and J usage is TRBJ1-2; D gene uncertain. CDR3 size: 13 residues. The V and J ends lost 5 bases and 2 bases respectively, with 12 bases between them. Per the germline V gene, CDR1 is SQVTM and CDR2 is ANQGSEA. CDR3 nucleotide sequence: TGCAGCGTTTCCCACAGAGCCAACTATGGCTACACCTTC. Translating gives CSVSHRANYGYTF.

V is TRBV10-1 and J is TRBJ2-5; D gene ambiguous. Germline CDR1 reads WNHNN; CDR2 reads SYGVQD (reference sequence). The CDR3 is 13 amino acids. V was cut by 3 bases and J by 2 bases, with 7 bases left in between. CDR3 sequence (DNA): TGCGCCAGCAGTGAACGGGTACAAGAGACCCAGTACTTC. Its protein product is CASSERVQETQYF.

CDR3 nucleotide sequence: TGCAGCGTTGGAAGGGAGGGGTACGAGCAGTACTTC. Translated: CSVGREGYEQYF. The J gene is TRBJ2-7, the V gene TRBV29-1; 7 bases agree with TRBD2. CDR3 length: 12 residues. Germline V gene sequence: CDR1 SQVTM, CDR2 ANQGSEA. Germline trimming cut 4 bases from V and 4 bases from J; bases unmatched to any gene: 4.

The V gene is TRBV28, the J gene TRBJ2-7, with no clear D. With 7 bases removed from V and 2 bases from J, the gap between germline ends came to 9 bases. Germline V gene lookup returns CDR1 MDHEN and CDR2 SYDVKM. This CDR3 is built from 12 residues. The CDR3 DNA reads as TGTGCCAGCACTGTGAGCACCTACGAGCAGTACTTC. As protein: CASTVSTYEQYF.

The J gene is TRBJ2-6, the V gene TRBV5-6; possibly TRBD1 for D (5 bases). The CDR3 is 15 residues long. CDR1 and CDR2 from the germline V gene are SGHDT and YYEEEE. V was cut by 7 bases and J by 4 bases, with 15 bases left in between. CDR3 DNA: TGTGCCAGCGGGCCCAGGGCTGCGGGGGCCAACGTCCTGACTTTC. Amino acid sequence: CASGPRAAGANVLTF.

CDR3 loop: CASSQARLGSNTQYF. The DNA for the CDR3 is TGTGCCAGCAGCCAAGCCCGACTCGGGAGCAATACGCAGTATTTT. J is TRBJ2-3 and V is TRBV14; TRBD2 is a possible D gene (6 bases). Trimming pared 1 base from V and 7 bases from J, leaving 15 bases between. The CDR3 length is 15 residues. Germline loops: CDR1 SGHDN, CDR2 FVKESK.

This chain links TRBV30 with TRBJ2-4, with 8 bases fitting TRBD2. CDR1 and CDR2 (germline): GTSNPN, SVGIG (reference sequence). The ends lost 2 bases at V and 3 bases at J; junction bases unmatched: 3. CDR3 length: 14 residues. This chain's CDR3 is CAWSLTSGKNIQYF. The DNA for the CDR3 is TGTGCCTGGAGTCTAACTAGCGGCAAAAACATTCAGTACTTC.

This clonotype was picked up one time. The chain links TRBV27 to TRBJ2-7, with D perhaps matching TRBD1 (6 bases). The V end lost 8 bases, the J end lost 0 bases, and 11 bases lay between the germline ends. Germline V gives CDR1 MNHEY, CDR2 SMNVEV (reference sequence). This CDR3 comprises 13 residues. The CDR3, as DNA: TGTGCCAGCTGGGACATCCTCTCCTACGAGCAGTACTTC. Protein: CASWDILSYEQYF.

The chain carries TRBV29-1 and TRBJ1-1, with unresolved D. Germline assignment: CDR1 SQVTM and CDR2 ANQGSEA. With 7 bases removed from V and 2 bases from J, the gap between germline ends came to 11 bases. This CDR3 has 12 residues. The chain's CDR3 is CSATVVNTEAFF. The DNA of the CDR3 is TGCAGCGCCACGGTAGTAAACACTGAAGCTTTCTTT.

The V gene is TRBV29-1, the J gene TRBJ2-6; D is possibly TRBD1 (5 bases). The germline gives CDR1 SQVTM, CDR2 ANQGSEA. The V end was cut by 2 bases, the J end by 4 bases, with 12 bases between. This CDR3 spans 15 amino acids. CDR3 residues: CSVEWGTTGANVLTF. CDR3 bases: TGCAGCGTTGAATGGGGCACCACGGGGGCCAACGTCCTGACTTTC.

The gene calls are TRBV28 and TRBJ1-1; possibly TRBD1 for D (5 bases). Trimming stripped 3 bases from V and 7 bases from J, with 18 bases between. In germline, CDR1 is MDHEN, CDR2 SYDVKM. The CDR3 has 15 residues. CDR3 bases: TGTGCCAGCAGTTTTCAGGGCCCCCACAGAGTTGAAGCTTTCTTT. Translating gives CASSFQGPHRVEAFF.

V and J are TRBV25-1 and TRBJ2-5; 7 positions agree with TRBD1. The V gene end was trimmed by 2 bases and the J gene end by 4 bases; junction bases not matched to a gene: 4. Germline-derived CDR1 and CDR2 are MGHDK and SYGVNS. This CDR3 is 14 amino acids long. In nucleotides, the CDR3 is TGTGCCAGCAGTGAACACGGACAGGCAGAGACCCAGTACTTC. It translates to CASSEHGQAETQYF.

This clonotype was picked up one time. The gene calls are TRBV5-4 and TRBJ2-1; D unresolved. Germline assignment: CDR1 SGHNT and CDR2 YYREEE (reference sequence). V gave up 0 bases and J gave up 7 bases, with 8 bases separating them. This CDR3 is built from 13 residues. The CDR3 DNA reads TGTGCCAGCAGCTTGGGTGCCCGGAATGAGCAGTTCTTC. It translates to CASSLGARNEQFF.